A selection of T cell receptor beta chains follows, all from one sample in a study of cytomegalovirus exposure and HLA in healthy donors. Method: immunoSEQ multiplex PCR; TCRdb's copy keeps in-frame clones and lacks some. The table has some 190,000 clones, approximately 80% seen once. Sequenced: PBMCs. Every receptor here comes from a male donor in good health and CMV-seronegative. CDR3s include the opening cysteine and the closing phenylalanine or tryptophan. The D gene is left open where the match is weak. The listing skips clone size in some rows; elsewhere it reads once, few, many or a size class.

V gene	D gene	J gene	clone size	CDR3 protein	CDR3 DNA
TRBV5-6	-	TRBJ1-3	-	CASSRGPDTIYF	TGTGCCAGCAGCCGAGGGCCGGACACCATATATTTT
TRBV9	TRBD1	TRBJ2-3	-	CASSPNRGPTDTQYF	TGTGCCAGCAGCCCCAACAGGGGGCCCACAGATACGCAGTATTTT
TRBV28	-	TRBJ1-1	once	CATILFGTEAFF	TGTGCCACCATCCTCTTCGGCACTGAAGCTTTCTTT
TRBV5-1	TRBD1	TRBJ2-7	-	CASSPLGTGTGVPDEQYF	TGCGCCAGCTCTCCACTAGGGACCGGGACAGGGGTTCCGGACGAGCAGTACTTC
TRBV4-3	-	TRBJ2-1	-	CASSQDGLSSYNEQFF	TGCGCCAGCAGCCAAGATGGGCTTAGCTCCTACAATGAGCAGTTCTTC
TRBV4-3	TRBD2	TRBJ2-7	-	CASRRPSGLRDYEQYF	TGCGCCAGCAGGCGCCCTTCGGGACTACGCGACTACGAGCAGTACTTC
TRBV7-9	TRBD1	TRBJ1-1	-	CSSSPYRGSDTEAFF	TGTTCCAGCAGCCCATACAGGGGATCGGACACTGAAGCTTTCTTT
TRBV29-1	-	TRBJ1-5	-	CSVCPLPNQPQHF	TGCAGCGTTTGCCCACTTCCGAATCAGCCCCAGCATTTT
TRBV10-3	TRBD2	TRBJ2-5	-	CAITPTSGGQGTQYF	TGTGCCATCACTCCGACTAGCGGGGGCCAAGGGACCCAGTACTTC
TRBV5-8	TRBD2	TRBJ2-1	-	CASSPTRTSGGNEQFF	TGTGCCAGCAGCCCGACGCGGACTAGCGGGGGCAATGAGCAGTTCTTC
TRBV29-1	-	TRBJ2-7	-	CSVDETGSAFGQYF	TGCAGCGTTGACGAGACAGGATCGGCTTTTGGGCAGTACTTC
TRBV7-3	-	TRBJ1-1	-	CASSGARNTEAFF	TGTGCCAGCAGCGGGGCCAGAAACACTGAAGCTTTCTTT
TRBV4-1	TRBD2	TRBJ2-7	-	CASSHPHGGRDEQYF	TGCGCCAGCAGCCACCCCCATGGGGGGAGGGACGAGCAGTACTTC
TRBV27	-	TRBJ1-1	-	CASRPTANTEAFF	TGTGCCAGCAGGCCGACTGCGAACACTGAAGCTTTCTTT
TRBV29-1	-	TRBJ2-3	-	CSVELSDTQYF	TGCAGCGTTGAACTTAGTGATACGCAGTATTTT
TRBV7-9	TRBD2	TRBJ2-3	-	CASSSPPGLLADSDTQYF	TGTGCCAGCAGCTCGCCCCCAGGGCTACTAGCGGATTCAGATACGCAGTATTTT
TRBV6-5	-	TRBJ1-3	few	CASSSGTTSGNTIYF	TGTGCCAGCAGCTCGGGGACAACCTCTGGAAACACCATATATTTT
TRBV7-8	-	TRBJ2-7	-	CASSLLASSYEQYF	TGTGCCAGCAGCTTGCTAGCGAGCTCCTACGAGCAGTACTTC
TRBV15	TRBD2	TRBJ2-3	once	CATSRDIGGSGTDTQYF	TGTGCCACCAGCAGAGATATCGGCGGGAGCGGCACAGATACGCAGTATTTT
TRBV19	TRBD1	TRBJ1-4	few	CASSSHRGPGEKLFF	TGTGCCAGTAGTTCCCACAGGGGGCCGGGTGAAAAACTGTTTTTT
TRBV4-2	-	TRBJ2-5	-	CASSQVADPGGETQYF	TGTGCCAGCAGCCAGGTAGCGGATCCAGGGGGGGAGACCCAGTACTTC
TRBV6-5	-	TRBJ2-6	-	CASKLGANVLTF	TGTGCCAGCAAACTTGGGGCCAACGTCCTGACTTTC
TRBV13	-	TRBJ2-1	-	CASSFINAGTSALSSYNEQFF	TGTGCCAGCAGCTTTATAAACGCCGGGACTTCGGCTCTCAGCTCCTACAATGAGCAGTTCTTC
TRBV27	TRBD2	TRBJ2-1	-	CASSRKTSSVLVGEQFF	TGTGCCAGCAGTAGAAAGACTAGCAGTGTTCTTGTTGGTGAGCAGTTCTTC
TRBV5-4	TRBD1	TRBJ2-7	-	CASSSGQGPYEQYF	TGTGCCAGCAGCTCCGGACAGGGGCCCTACGAGCAGTACTTC
TRBV5-6	-	TRBJ1-6	-	CASSDGTFGNSPLHF	TGTGCCAGCAGCGATGGGACTTTTGGTAATTCACCCCTCCACTTT
TRBV29-1	TRBD1	TRBJ2-7	-	CSVAGTGREQYF	TGCAGCGTTGCCGGGACAGGGAGGGAGCAGTACTTC
TRBV10-3	TRBD2	TRBJ2-5	-	CAISESGLAGPQETQYF	TGTGCCATCAGTGAGTCGGGACTAGCGGGGCCCCAAGAGACCCAGTACTTC
TRBV6-1	-	TRBJ1-5	-	CASIGQYRGNQPQHF	TGTGCCAGCATTGGTCAGTACCGGGGCAATCAGCCCCAGCATTTT
TRBV7-8	TRBD2	TRBJ2-2	-	CASSLGRGGLIGELFF	TGTGCCAGCAGCTTAGGACGGGGGGGGCTCATCGGGGAGCTGTTTTTT
TRBV5-5	TRBD1	TRBJ2-7	-	CASSLFPSWAGGSYEQYF	TGTGCCAGCAGCTTGTTCCCCTCTTGGGCAGGGGGTTCCTACGAGCAGTACTTC
TRBV7-2	TRBD1	TRBJ2-3	-	CASSLEAGGMDTQYF	TGTGCCAGCAGCTTAGAGGCAGGGGGCATGGATACGCAGTATTTT
TRBV19	TRBD1	TRBJ1-5	-	CASSQTGYQPQHF	TGTGCCAGTAGTCAGACAGGGTACCAGCCCCAGCATTTT
TRBV6-5	TRBD2	TRBJ2-7	-	CASSLLAGGPGEQYF	TGTGCCAGCAGTCTACTAGCGGGAGGGCCTGGGGAGCAGTACTTC
TRBV18	-	TRBJ2-3	-	CASSPTLQGNTDTQYF	TGTGCCAGCTCCCCGACCTTACAGGGAAACACAGATACGCAGTATTTT
TRBV2	-	TRBJ2-2	-	CASTQENTGELFF	TGTGCCAGCACACAGGAGAACACCGGGGAGCTGTTTTTT
TRBV6-1	-	TRBJ2-7	-	CASSEGQAPLHF	TGTGCCAGCAGTGAAGGACAGGCCCCGCTTCACTTC
TRBV5-1	TRBD1	TRBJ1-1	-	CASRSVRGQNTEAFF	TGCGCCAGCAGATCCGTCAGGGGGCAGAACACTGAAGCTTTCTTT
TRBV27	-	TRBJ2-2	-	CASSPGGAPGAGELFF	TGTGCCAGCAGCCCGGGCGGGGCCCCTGGGGCCGGGGAGCTGTTTTTT
TRBV15	TRBD1	TRBJ2-1	-	CATQGAYNEQFF	TGTGCCACCCAGGGGGCCTACAATGAGCAGTTCTTC
TRBV11-2	TRBD1	TRBJ1-4	-	CASSLGDRTTNEKLFF	TGTGCCAGCAGCTTAGGGGACAGGACAACTAATGAAAAACTGTTTTTT